This T cell receptor (beta chain) appears in the sequencing data of a study of CD8 T cells in ankylosing spondylitis. Study results and caveats: Reactive arthritis synovial fluid and blood were previously reported to contain some motif variants. As reported, disease-linked clones showed significant enrichment in matched ankylosing spondylitis synovial fluid.

Notes on this clonotype: Its antigen is unidentified. At one boundary the junction diverges from the germline segment, which might be a read error.

This CDR3 has 14 residues. In germline, CDR1 is LNHNV, CDR2 YYDKDF (reference sequence). The TCR beta libraries were generated through quantitative 5'-RACE incorporating molecular barcodes. TCRdb analysed the 5' RACE reads with MiXCR anew, one entry per CDR3 protein. The data contain approximately 250,000 distinct CDR3 sequences, 20% to 30% of them seen just once; the ten biggest clones take up less than 0.75%. Sequences were obtained from blood, either unsorted or a sorted T cell fraction (not recorded which). The TCR was taken from a male donor with ankylosing spondylitis or in good health (not recorded which). The genes are TRBV15 and TRBJ2-5; TRBD1 is a possible D gene (6 bases). The CDR3 sequence is CATSKGQLQETQHF. The CDR3 nucleotides read TGTGCCACCAGCAAGGGACAATTACAAGAGACCCAGCACTTC.